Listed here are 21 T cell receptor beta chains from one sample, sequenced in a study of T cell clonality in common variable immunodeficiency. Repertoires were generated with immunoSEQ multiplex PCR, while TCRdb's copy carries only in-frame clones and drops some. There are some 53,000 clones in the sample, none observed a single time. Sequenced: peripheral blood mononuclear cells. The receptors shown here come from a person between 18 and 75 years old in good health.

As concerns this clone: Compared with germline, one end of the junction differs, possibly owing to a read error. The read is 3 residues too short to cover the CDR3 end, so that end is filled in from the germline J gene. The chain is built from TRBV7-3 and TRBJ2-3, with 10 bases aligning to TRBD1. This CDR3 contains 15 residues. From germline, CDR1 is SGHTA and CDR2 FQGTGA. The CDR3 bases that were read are TGTTCCAGCAGCTTGACAGGGGGCGGGGGAGATACG. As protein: CSSSLTGGGGDT. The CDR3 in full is CSSSLTGGGGDTQYF.

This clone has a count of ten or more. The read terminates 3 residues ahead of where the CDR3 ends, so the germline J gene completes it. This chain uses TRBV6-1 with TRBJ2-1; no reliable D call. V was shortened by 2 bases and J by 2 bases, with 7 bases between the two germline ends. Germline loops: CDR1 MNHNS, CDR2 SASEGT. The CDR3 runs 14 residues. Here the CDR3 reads CASSERSPYNEQFF. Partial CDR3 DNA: TGTGCCAGCAGTGAAAGGTCCCCCTACAATGAG.

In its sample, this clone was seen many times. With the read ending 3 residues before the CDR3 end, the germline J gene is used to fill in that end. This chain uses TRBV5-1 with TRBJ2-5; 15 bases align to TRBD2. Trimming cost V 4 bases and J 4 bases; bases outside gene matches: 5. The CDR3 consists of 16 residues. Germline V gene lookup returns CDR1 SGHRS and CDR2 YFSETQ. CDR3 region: CASSRGLAGGGETQYF. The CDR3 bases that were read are TGCGCCAGCAGCCGGGGACTAGCGGGAGGCGGAGAGACC.

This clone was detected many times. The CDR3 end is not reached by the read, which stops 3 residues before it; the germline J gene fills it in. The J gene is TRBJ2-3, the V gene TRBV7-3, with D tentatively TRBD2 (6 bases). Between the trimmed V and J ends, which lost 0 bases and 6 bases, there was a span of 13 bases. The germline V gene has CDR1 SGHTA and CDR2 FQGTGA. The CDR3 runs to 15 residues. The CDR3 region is CASSLTMIAADTQYF. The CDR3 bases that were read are TGTGCCAGCAGCTTAACTATGATAGCGGCGGATACG. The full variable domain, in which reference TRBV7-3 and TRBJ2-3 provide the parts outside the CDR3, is GAGVSQTPSNKVTEKGKYVELRCDPISGHTALYWYRQSLGQGPEFLIYFQGTGAADDSGLPNDRFFAVRPEGSVSTLKIQRTERGDSAVYLCASSLTMIAADTQYFGPGTRLTVL.

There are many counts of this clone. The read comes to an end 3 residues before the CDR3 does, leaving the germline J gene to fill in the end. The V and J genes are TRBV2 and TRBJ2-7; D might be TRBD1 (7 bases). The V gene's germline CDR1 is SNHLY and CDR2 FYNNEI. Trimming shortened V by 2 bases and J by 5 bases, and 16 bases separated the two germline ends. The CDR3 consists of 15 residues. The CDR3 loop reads CASSEWGQGGDEQYF. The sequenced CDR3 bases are TGTGCCAGCAGTGAATGGGGGCAGGGGGGAGACGAG.

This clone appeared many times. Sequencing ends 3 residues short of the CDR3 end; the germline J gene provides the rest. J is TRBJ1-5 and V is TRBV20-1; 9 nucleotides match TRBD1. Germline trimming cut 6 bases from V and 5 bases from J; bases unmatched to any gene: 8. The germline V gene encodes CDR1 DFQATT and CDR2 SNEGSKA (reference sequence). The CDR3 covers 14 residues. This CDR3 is CSALTQGAYQPQHF. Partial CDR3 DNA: TGCAGTGCCTTGACACAGGGGGCATATCAGCCC.

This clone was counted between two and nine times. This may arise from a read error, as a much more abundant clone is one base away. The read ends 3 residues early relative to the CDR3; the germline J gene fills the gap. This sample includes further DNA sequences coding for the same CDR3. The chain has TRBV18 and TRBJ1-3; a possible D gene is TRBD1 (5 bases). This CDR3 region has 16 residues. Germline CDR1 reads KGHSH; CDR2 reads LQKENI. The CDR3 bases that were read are TGTGCCAGCTCACCACCGGGCAGCAGGGCTGGAAACACA. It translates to CASSPPGSRAGNT. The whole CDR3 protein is CASSPPGSRAGNTIYF.

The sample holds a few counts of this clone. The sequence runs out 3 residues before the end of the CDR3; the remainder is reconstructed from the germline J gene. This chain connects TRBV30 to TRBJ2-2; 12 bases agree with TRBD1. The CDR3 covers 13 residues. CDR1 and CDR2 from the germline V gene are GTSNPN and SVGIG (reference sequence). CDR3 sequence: CAWGTGGDEKLFF. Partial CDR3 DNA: TGTGCCTGGGGGACAGGGGGCGATGAAAAG.

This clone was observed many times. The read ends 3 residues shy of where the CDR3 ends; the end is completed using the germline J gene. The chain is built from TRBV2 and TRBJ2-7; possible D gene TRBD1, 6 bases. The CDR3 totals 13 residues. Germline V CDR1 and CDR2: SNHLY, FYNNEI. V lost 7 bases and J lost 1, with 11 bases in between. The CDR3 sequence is CASISDRSYEQYF. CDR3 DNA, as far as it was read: TGTGCCAGCATTTCGGACAGATCCTACGAG.

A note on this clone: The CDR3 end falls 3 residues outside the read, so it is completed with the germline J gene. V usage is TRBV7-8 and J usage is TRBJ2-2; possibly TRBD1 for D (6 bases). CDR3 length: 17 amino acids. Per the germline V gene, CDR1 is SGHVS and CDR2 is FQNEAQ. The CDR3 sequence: CASSLGGLGQTNEKLFF. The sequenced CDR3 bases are TGTGCCAGCAGCTTAGGGGGGCTGGGCCAGACTAATGAAAAG.

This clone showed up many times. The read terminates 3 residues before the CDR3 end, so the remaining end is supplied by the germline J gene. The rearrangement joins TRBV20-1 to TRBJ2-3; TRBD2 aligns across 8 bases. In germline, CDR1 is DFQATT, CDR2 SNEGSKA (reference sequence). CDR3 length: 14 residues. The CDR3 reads CSASRREVGETQYF. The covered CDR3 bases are TGCAGTGCTAGTAGGCGGGAGGTTGGGGAGACG.

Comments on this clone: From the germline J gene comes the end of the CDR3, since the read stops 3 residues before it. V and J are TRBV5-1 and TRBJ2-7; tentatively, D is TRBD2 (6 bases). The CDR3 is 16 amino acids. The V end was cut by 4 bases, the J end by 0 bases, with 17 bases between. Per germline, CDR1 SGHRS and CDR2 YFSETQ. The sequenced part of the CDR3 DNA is TGCGCCAGCAGCGTGGGAGGTACAGGTCCCTCCTACGAG. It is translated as CASSVGGTGPSYE. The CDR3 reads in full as CASSVGGTGPSYEQYF. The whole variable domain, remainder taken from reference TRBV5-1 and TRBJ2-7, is KAGVTQTPRYLIKTRGQQVTLSCSPISGHRSVSWYQQTPGQGLQFLFEYFSETQRNKGNFPGRFSGRQFSNSRSEMNVSTLELGDSALYLCASSVGGTGPSYEQYFGPGTRLTVT.

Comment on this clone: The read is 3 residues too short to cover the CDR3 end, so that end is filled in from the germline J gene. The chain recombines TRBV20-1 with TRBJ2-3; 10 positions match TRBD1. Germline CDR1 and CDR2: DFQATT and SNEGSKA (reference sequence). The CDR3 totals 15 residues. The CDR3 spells CSARGDRGEQETQYF. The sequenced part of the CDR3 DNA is TGCAGTGCTAGAGGGGACAGGGGCGAACAAGAGACG.

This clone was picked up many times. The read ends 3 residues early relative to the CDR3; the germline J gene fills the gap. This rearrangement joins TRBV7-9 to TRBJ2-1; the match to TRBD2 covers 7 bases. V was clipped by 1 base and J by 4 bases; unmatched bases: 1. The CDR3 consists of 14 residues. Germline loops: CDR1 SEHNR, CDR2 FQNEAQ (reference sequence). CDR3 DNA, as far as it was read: TGTGCCAGCAGCTTAGGACTAGCATACAATGAG. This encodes CASSLGLAYNE. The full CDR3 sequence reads CASSLGLAYNEQFF.

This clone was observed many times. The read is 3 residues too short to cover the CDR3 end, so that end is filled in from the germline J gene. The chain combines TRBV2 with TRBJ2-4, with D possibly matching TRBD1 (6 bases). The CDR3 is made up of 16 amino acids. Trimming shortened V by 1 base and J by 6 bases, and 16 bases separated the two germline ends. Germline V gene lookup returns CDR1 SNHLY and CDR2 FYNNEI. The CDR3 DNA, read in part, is TGTGCCAGCAGTGAAGGGGGGCAGGGGAGAGGAAACATT. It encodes CASSEGGQGRGNI. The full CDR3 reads CASSEGGQGRGNIQYF.

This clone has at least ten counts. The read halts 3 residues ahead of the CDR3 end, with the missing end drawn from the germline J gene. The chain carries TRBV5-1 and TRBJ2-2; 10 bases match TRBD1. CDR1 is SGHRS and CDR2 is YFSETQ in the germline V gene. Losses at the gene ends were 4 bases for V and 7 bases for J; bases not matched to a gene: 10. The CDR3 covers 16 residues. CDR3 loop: CASSTGQGFPSGELFF. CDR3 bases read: TGCGCCAGCAGCACGGGACAGGGGTTTCCCAGCGGGGAG.

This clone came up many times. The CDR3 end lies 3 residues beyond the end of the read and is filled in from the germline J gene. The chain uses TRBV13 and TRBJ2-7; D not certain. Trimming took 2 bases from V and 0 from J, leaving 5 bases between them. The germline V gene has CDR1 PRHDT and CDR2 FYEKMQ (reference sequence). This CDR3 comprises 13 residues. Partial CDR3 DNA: TGTGCCAGCAGCTTACAAAACTCCTACGAG. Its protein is CASSLQNSYE. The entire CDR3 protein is CASSLQNSYEQYF.

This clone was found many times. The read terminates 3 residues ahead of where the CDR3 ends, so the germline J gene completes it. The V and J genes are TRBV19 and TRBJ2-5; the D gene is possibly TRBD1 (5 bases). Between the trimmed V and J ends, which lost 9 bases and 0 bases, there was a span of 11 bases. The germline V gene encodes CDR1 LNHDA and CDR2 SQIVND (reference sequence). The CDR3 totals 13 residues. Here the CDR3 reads CASAGLYQETQYF. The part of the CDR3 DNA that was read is TGTGCCAGCGCAGGGCTTTACCAAGAGACC.

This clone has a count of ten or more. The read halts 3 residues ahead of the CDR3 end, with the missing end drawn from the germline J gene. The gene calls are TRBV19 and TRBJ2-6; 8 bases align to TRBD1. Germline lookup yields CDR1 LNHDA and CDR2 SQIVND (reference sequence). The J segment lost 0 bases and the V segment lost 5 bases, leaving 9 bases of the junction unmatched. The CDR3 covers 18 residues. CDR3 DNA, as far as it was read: TGTGCCAGTAGTTACCGGGACAGGAGACACTCTGGGGCCAACGTC. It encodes CASSYRDRRHSGANV. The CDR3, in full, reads CASSYRDRRHSGANVLTF.

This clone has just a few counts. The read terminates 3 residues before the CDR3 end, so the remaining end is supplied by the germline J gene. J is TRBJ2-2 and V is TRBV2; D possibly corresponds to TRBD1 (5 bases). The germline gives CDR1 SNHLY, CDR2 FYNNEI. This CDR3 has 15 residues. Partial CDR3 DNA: TGTGCCAGCAGGGGGCCGCCAACAACTAATGAAAAG. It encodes CASRGPPTTNEK. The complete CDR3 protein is CASRGPPTTNEKLFF.

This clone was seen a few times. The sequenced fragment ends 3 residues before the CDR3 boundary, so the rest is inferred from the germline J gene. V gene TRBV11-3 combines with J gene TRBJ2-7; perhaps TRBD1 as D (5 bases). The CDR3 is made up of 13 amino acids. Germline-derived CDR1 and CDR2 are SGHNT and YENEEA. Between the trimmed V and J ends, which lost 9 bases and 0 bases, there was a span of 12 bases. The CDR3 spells CASSRASSYEQYF. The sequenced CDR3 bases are TGTGCCAGTAGCAGGGCAAGCTCCTACGAG.